These T cell receptor beta chains were read from a single sample in a study of Ad26.COV2.S vaccination and SARS-CoV-2 variants. The repertoire was sequenced with immunoSEQ multiplex PCR; TCRdb's copy has only in-frame clones and lacks some. The data contain hundreds of thousands of clones, roughly nine tenths of them singletons. The source was peripheral blood, collected in a trial of Ad26.COV2.S vaccine versus placebo. The receptors were sampled from a person between 18 and 60 years old who received the Ad26.COV2.S COVID-19 vaccine or a placebo. CDR3s include the opening cysteine and the closing phenylalanine or tryptophan. A D gene is named only where the DNA matches it firmly.

D gene: .; V gene: TRBV30; CDR3 length: 14; J gene: TRBJ2-7; CDR3 DNA: TGTGCCTGGAGTACCCCGCGCCTGTCCTACGAGCAGTACTTC; CDR3 protein: CAWSTPRLSYEQYF
D gene: TRBD1; V gene: TRBV6-5; CDR3 length: 15; J gene: TRBJ2-5; CDR3 DNA: TGTGCCAGCAGTTACGGGCAGGGGGCGCCAGAGACCCAGTACTTC; CDR3 protein: CASSYGQGAPETQYF
D gene: .; V gene: TRBV9; CDR3 length: 15; J gene: TRBJ2-1; CDR3 DNA: TGTGCCAGCAGCTCCCCGGACAGTCTTAACAATGAGCAGTTCTTC; CDR3 protein: CASSSPDSLNNEQFF
D gene: TRBD2; V gene: TRBV7-3; CDR3 length: 19; J gene: TRBJ2-2; CDR3 DNA: TGTGCCAGCAGCCCCTATGGCGGATTGAGCGGGGCCCGGCGGGGGGAGCTGTTTTTT; CDR3 protein: CASSPYGGLSGARRGELFF
D gene: .; V gene: TRBV30; CDR3 length: 13; J gene: TRBJ2-1; CDR3 DNA: TGTGCCTGGAGTCTCGGGGTTATCAATGAGCAGTTCTTC; CDR3 protein: CAWSLGVINEQFF
D gene: .; V gene: TRBV2; CDR3 length: 16; J gene: TRBJ1-1; CDR3 DNA: TGTGCCAGCAGTGAAGCGCTTCTTTCCGACTGGGTTGAAGCTTTCTTT; CDR3 protein: CASSEALLSDWVEAFF
D gene: TRBD1; V gene: TRBV2; CDR3 length: 14; J gene: TRBJ1-2; CDR3 DNA: TGTGCCAGCATCTCCCGGACAGGAGGCTATGGCTACACCTTC; CDR3 protein: CASISRTGGYGYTF
D gene: TRBD2; V gene: TRBV9; CDR3 length: 15; J gene: TRBJ2-2; CDR3 DNA: TGTGCCAGCAGCCCCCTAGCGGGCGGAACCGGGGAGCTGTTTTTT; CDR3 protein: CASSPLAGGTGELFF
D gene: .; V gene: TRBV5-1; CDR3 length: 14; J gene: TRBJ2-1; CDR3 DNA: TGCGCCAGCACTGTGCAGGAATCCCTCGGGGAGCAGTTCTTC; CDR3 protein: CASTVQESLGEQFF
D gene: .; V gene: TRBV12-3/TRBV12-4; CDR3 length: 13; J gene: TRBJ2-6; CDR3 DNA: TGTGCCAGCAGTTTAGGAGGGGCCAACGTCCTGACTTTC; CDR3 protein: CASSLGGANVLTF
D gene: TRBD1; V gene: TRBV6-6; CDR3 length: 19; J gene: TRBJ1-3; CDR3 DNA: TGTGCCAGCAGTCCCCCAGCCAAGGGACAGGGGGCAATCGGAAACACCATATATTTT; CDR3 protein: CASSPPAKGQGAIGNTIYF
D gene: .; V gene: TRBV7-2; CDR3 length: 15; J gene: TRBJ1-4; CDR3 DNA: TGTGCCAGCAGCTTGGGTGGGTTGGTAAATGAAAAACTGTTTTTT; CDR3 protein: CASSLGGLVNEKLFF
D gene: TRBD1; V gene: TRBV30; CDR3 length: 17; J gene: TRBJ1-2; CDR3 DNA: TGTGCCTGGAGAGGCCCCATAACCTCGGACAGGGGGAGCGGCTACACCTTC; CDR3 protein: CAWRGPITSDRGSGYTF